What follows are 18 T cell receptor beta chains derived from one specimen sequenced in a study of blood T cells in healthy people across ages. A second PCR, run for about 6 to 11 cycles, used a sample-barcoded 5' primer plus a J-beta primer mix. TCRdb reprocessed the 5' RACE reads with MiXCR, giving one entry per CDR3 protein. The sample gives hundreds of thousands of distinct CDR3 sequences, 44% of which show up once; around 21% is in the top ten. The sample was blood. These TCRs come from a man in his 60s in good health.

This clonotype has a handful of counts. The chain joins TRBV7-2 to TRBJ2-7, with D perhaps TRBD1 (9 bases). The germline gives CDR1 SGHTA, CDR2 FQGNSA. Trimming took 5 bases from V and 6 from J, leaving 20 bases between them. The CDR3 is 15 amino acids. The CDR3 region is CASSLLQGAGGEQYF. In DNA, the CDR3 is TGTGCCAGCAGCCTCCTACAGGGGGCGGGGGGCGAGCAGTACTTC.

The chain has TRBV11-2 and TRBJ2-7; a possible D gene is TRBD1 (6 bases). The V end lost 3 bases, the J end lost 4 bases, and 10 bases lay between the germline ends. Germline-derived CDR1 and CDR2 are SGHAT and FQNNGV. The CDR3 length is 13 residues. CDR3 bases: TGTGCCAGCAGCTTCCCGGGACAATACGAGCAGTACTTC. As protein: CASSFPGQYEQYF.

This clonotype appeared a few times. J is TRBJ2-1 and V is TRBV12-3 or TRBV12-4; 9 nucleotides align to TRBD1. V shed 6 bases and J 4 bases; nucleotides not matched to a gene: 10. The CDR3 spans 16 residues. CDR3 in DNA: TGTGCCAGCAGACCAATCCGGGACAGGGCTTACAATGAGCAGTTCTTC. The encoded protein is CASRPIRDRAYNEQFF.

The rearrangement links TRBV9 to TRBJ1-6, with D unclear. Trimming took off 0 bases at V and 6 bases at J, with 10 bases between the two ends. Germline CDR1 SGDLS, CDR2 YYNGEE. The CDR3 is 15 amino acids. CDR3 DNA: TGTGCCAGCAGCGTAGCGGGGTCGGGTAATTCACCCCTCCACTTT. This codes for CASSVAGSGNSPLHF.

This chain links TRBV20-1 with TRBJ1-6, with 10 nucleotides matching TRBD1. The germline gives CDR1 DFQATT, CDR2 SNEGSKA (reference sequence). This CDR3 comprises 15 residues. Trimming cost V 6 bases and J 9 bases; bases outside gene matches: 11. This CDR3 is CSALGQGVSSSPLHF. CDR3 DNA sequence: TGCAGTGCCCTCGGACAGGGGGTATCGAGTTCACCCCTCCACTTT.

The J gene is TRBJ1-6, the V gene TRBV7-9, with D tentatively TRBD1 (5 bases). Germline-derived CDR1 and CDR2 are SEHNR and FQNEAQ (reference sequence). The CDR3 is 14 residues long. V was shortened by 5 bases and J by 5 bases, with 10 bases between the two germline ends. The DNA for the CDR3 is TGTGCCAGCAGCGGGGACTCGAATAATTCACCCCTCCACTTT. Translated: CASSGDSNNSPLHF.

This clonotype was counted only a few times. The chain uses TRBV5-6 and TRBJ1-2; perhaps TRBD1 as D (6 bases). This CDR3 has 12 amino acids. Between the trimmed V and J ends, which lost 5 bases and 5 bases, there was a span of 10 bases. The germline CDR1 and CDR2 sequences are SGHDT and YYEEEE. CDR3 region: CASRLTGYGYTF. DNA for the CDR3: TGTGCCAGCAGACTGACAGGTTATGGCTACACCTTC.

This clonotype has more than one count but fewer than ten. The V gene is TRBV4-1, the J gene TRBJ2-5; 11 bases match TRBD1. The CDR3 has 17 amino acids. CDR1 and CDR2 (germline): MGHRA, YSYEKL. The V gene end was trimmed by 1 base and the J gene end by 5 bases; junction bases not matched to a gene: 9. CDR3 DNA sequence: TGCGCCAGCAGCCAAGCTCAGGACAGGGGGCGCCCGGAGACCCAGTACTTC. Its protein is CASSQAQDRGRPETQYF.

The chain links TRBV6-5 to TRBJ1-1; D gene uncertain. With 4 bases removed from V and 3 bases from J, the gap between germline ends came to 12 bases. Germline values: CDR1 MNHEY, CDR2 SVGAGI. The length of the CDR3 is 14 residues. CDR3 residues: CASSSRDGDTEAFF. For the CDR3, the DNA is TGTGCCAGCAGTTCGCGGGATGGGGACACTGAAGCTTTCTTT.

The chain uses TRBV14 and TRBJ2-7, with D tentatively TRBD1 (5 bases). CDR3 length: 14 amino acids. Trimming cost V 2 bases and J 6 bases, with 14 bases left between them. Germline lookup yields CDR1 SGHDN and CDR2 FVKESK. The CDR3 sequence: CASSQFTGPVEQYF. The CDR3 coding sequence is TGTGCCAGCAGCCAATTTACAGGACCCGTCGAGCAGTACTTC.

This rearrangement joins TRBV7-2 to TRBJ2-3; 7 nucleotides align to TRBD1. There are 15 residues in the CDR3. The J segment lost 1 base and the V segment lost 5 bases, leaving 6 bases of the junction unmatched. Germline assignment: CDR1 SGHTA and CDR2 FQGNSA. CDR3 bases: TGTGCCAGCAGCAGTAGACAGGGTGGCACAGATACGCAGTATTTT. Protein: CASSSRQGGTDTQYF.

V usage is TRBV20-1 and J usage is TRBJ2-4; 9 positions match TRBD2. The CDR3 consists of 16 residues. J was trimmed by 2 bases and V by 3 bases; bases with no gene match: 8. The germline V gene encodes CDR1 DFQATT and CDR2 SNEGSKA (reference sequence). The DNA for the CDR3 is TGCAGTGCTAGCCGAATAGCGGGAGCATCCAAAAACATTCAGTACTTC. Encoded protein: CSASRIAGASKNIQYF.

This rearrangement joins TRBV4-3 to TRBJ2-7, with 9 bases identical to TRBD2. From germline, CDR1 is LGHNA and CDR2 YSLEER. The CDR3 covers 15 residues. V lost 0 bases and J lost 5; bases outside the gene matches: 5. The CDR3 bases are TGCGCCAGCAGCCAAGAGTGGCGGGGGGGCCACGAGCAGTACTTC. Its protein product is CASSQEWRGGHEQYF.

The chain couples TRBV7-2 to TRBJ1-2, with 8 bases aligning to TRBD1. In germline, CDR1 is SGHTA, CDR2 FQGNSA. The trim removed 5 bases at V and 8 bases at J, leaving 13 bases unmatched. The CDR3 totals 15 residues. Here the CDR3 DNA reads TGTGCCAGCAGCCTTCTGCCGGGTTCAGGGGGCGGCTACACCTTC. It translates to CASSLLPGSGGGYTF.

There are many counts of this clonotype. V gene TRBV28 combines with J gene TRBJ1-2; D possibly corresponds to TRBD1 (5 bases). The V gene lost 6 bases and the J gene lost 0 bases, with 14 bases spanning the gap. The CDR3 is 15 residues long. Germline values: CDR1 MDHEN, CDR2 SYDVKM. The CDR3 sequence is CASRPLGAANYGYTF. The CDR3 DNA sequence: TGTGCCAGCAGGCCCCTCGGGGCCGCTAACTATGGCTACACCTTC.

This clonotype was picked up a small number of times. The chain recombines TRBV4-3 with TRBJ1-6; no reliable D call. Deletions cut 1 base from V and 10 bases from J, with 11 bases between. CDR1 and CDR2 from the germline V gene are LGHNA and YSLEER. CDR3 length: 14 amino acids. The CDR3 nucleotides read TGCGCCAGCAGCCAAGCCCCGGATGGGTCACCCCTCCACTTT. This codes for CASSQAPDGSPLHF.

A few counts support this clonotype. The chain recombines TRBV6-6 with TRBJ2-7; D unresolved. From germline, CDR1 is MNHNY and CDR2 SVGAGI (reference sequence). The CDR3 covers 13 residues. Trimming removed 2 bases at V and 3 bases at J, with 8 bases between. The CDR3 DNA is TGTGCCAGCAGTTACCGGGTCCTCTACGAGCAGTACTTC. Encoded protein: CASSYRVLYEQYF.

The chain has TRBV5-4 and TRBJ2-5; TRBD1 matches at 7 bases. Germline CDR1 SGHNT, CDR2 YYREEE (reference sequence). The CDR3 contains 16 residues. Unmatched junction bases numbered 8, after V lost 3 bases and J lost 0 bases. CDR3 sequence: CASSSPTRGNQETQYF. CDR3 nucleotides: TGTGCCAGCAGCTCACCAACCAGGGGGAACCAAGAGACCCAGTACTTC.